The next 7 T cell receptor beta chains were all read from a single sample in a study of T cell responses to AZD1222 COVID-19 vaccine. Method: immunoSEQ multiplex PCR; TCRdb's copy keeps in-frame clones and lacks some. The profile shows 180,000 or so clones, around 94% of them singletons. This specimen was peripheral blood, taken on day 0 of AZD1222 vaccination. The origin of the receptors is an adult in good health.

This chain uses TRBV28 with TRBJ2-1, with TRBD2 matching 7 bases. Unmatched junction bases numbered 7, after V lost 7 bases and J lost 7 bases. The germline gives CDR1 MDHEN, CDR2 SYDVKM. This CDR3 contains 13 residues. The CDR3 region is CASISGKVNEQFF. In DNA, the CDR3 is TGTGCCAGCATAAGCGGGAAGGTAAATGAGCAGTTCTTC.

This rearrangement joins TRBV19 to TRBJ1-2; 8 bases line up with TRBD1. Losses at the gene ends were 7 bases for V and 5 bases for J; bases not matched to a gene: 9. This CDR3 contains 14 residues. CDR1 and CDR2 (germline): LNHDA, SQIVND (reference sequence). CDR3 bases: TGTGCCAGTATCAGAAGACAGGGGTCATATGGCTACACCTTC. It specifies CASIRRQGSYGYTF.

The chain joins TRBV5-1 to TRBJ2-1; 9 positions agree with TRBD1. Germline V CDR1 and CDR2: SGHRS, YFSETQ. The CDR3 runs to 15 residues. Unmatched junction bases numbered 5, after V lost 0 bases and J lost 7 bases. The CDR3 nucleotides read TGCGCCAGCAGCTTGGGAACAGGGGGCGGGAATGAGCAGTTCTTC. Its translation: CASSLGTGGGNEQFF.

This chain joins TRBV19 and TRBJ1-2; possibly TRBD1 for D (5 bases). Germline CDR1 reads LNHDA; CDR2 reads SQIVND (reference sequence). CDR3 length: 13 amino acids. The germline V and J ends were trimmed by 6 bases and 10 bases, with 18 bases remaining between them. The CDR3 region is CASSRTNPLYYTF. In DNA form, the CDR3 reads TGTGCCAGTAGCCGGACAAATCCCCTTTACTACACCTTC.

This clone was recorded once. This chain uses TRBV29-1 with TRBJ2-1; TRBD2 agrees at 12 bases. The length of the CDR3 is 16 residues. The germline V gene encodes CDR1 SQVTM and CDR2 ANQGSEA. Trimming cost V 6 bases and J 8 bases; bases outside gene matches: 14. The CDR3 nucleotides are TGCAGCGTCGATCGGGAACTAGCGGGAGGAAGCTATGAGCAGTTCTTC. Amino acids: CSVDRELAGGSYEQFF.

The chain uses TRBV27 and TRBJ1-4; D is undetermined. Trimming pared 0 bases from V and 8 bases from J, leaving 16 bases between. CDR1 is MNHEY and CDR2 is SMNVEV in the germline V gene (reference sequence). The CDR3 sequence is 16 residues long. Here the CDR3 DNA reads TGTGCCAGCAGTTTATCCGGGATGGTCAGAGAAGAAAAACTGTTTTTT. Its protein product is CASSLSGMVREEKLFF.

The J gene is TRBJ2-7, the V gene TRBV5-1, with no clear D. The CDR3 consists of 14 residues. With 0 bases removed from V and 6 bases from J, the gap between germline ends came to 13 bases. Germline lookup yields CDR1 SGHRS and CDR2 YFSETQ. The CDR3 DNA sequence: TGCGCCAGCAGCTTGGAACGGGTCAAAGGCGAGCAGTACTTC. Translating gives CASSLERVKGEQYF.